One and the same sample provided the 27 T cell receptor beta chains below, sequenced in a study of T cells after yellow fever vaccination. Each CDR3 protein is one row after TCRdb ran MiXCR on the 5' RACE reads. Among about 350,000 distinct CDR3 sequences, 8.1% were seen once, and the ten largest hold 17%. This sample comprised PBMCs, obtained about 49 days after the first yellow fever vaccination. These receptors all stem from a man aged 18 to 30 who received the YFV17D yellow fever vaccine.

This clonotype was detected only a few times. The rearrangement joins TRBV7-3 to TRBJ2-5; D is perhaps TRBD1 (5 bases). V was clipped by 1 base and J by 2 bases, with 11 bases between them. CDR1 is SGHTA and CDR2 is FQGTGA in the germline V gene. The CDR3 spans 15 residues. The CDR3 sequence: CASSLMARGQETQYF. CDR3 nucleotide sequence: TGTGCCAGCAGCTTAATGGCTAGGGGACAAGAGACCCAGTACTTC.

The V and J genes are TRBV19 and TRBJ1-1, with D possibly being TRBD1 (5 bases). CDR1 is LNHDA, CDR2 SQIVND, per germline (reference sequence). This CDR3 region has 17 residues. The V and J ends lost 1 base and 0 bases respectively, with 15 bases between them. The CDR3 region has the DNA TGTGCCAGTAGTATAGGGGGGAGAGGACCCCTGAACACTGAAGCTTTCTTT. It translates to CASSIGGRGPLNTEAFF.

This clonotype was observed many times. The gene calls are TRBV10-1 and TRBJ2-7; 9 bases agree with TRBD1. This CDR3 spans 16 amino acids. The germline V gene encodes CDR1 WNHNN and CDR2 SYGVQD (reference sequence). V shed 2 bases and J 5 bases; nucleotides not matched to a gene: 10. The CDR3 DNA follows: TGCGCCAGCAGTGAGATCCGAGGGACAGGGTCCCACGAGCAGTACTTC. Translation: CASSEIRGTGSHEQYF.

The rearrangement links TRBV20-1 to TRBJ2-2; D is unclear. This CDR3 contains 15 residues. Germline V gene sequence: CDR1 DFQATT, CDR2 SNEGSKA (reference sequence). Trimming took off 6 bases at V and 1 base at J, with 15 bases between the two ends. The CDR3 region has the DNA TGCAGTGCGGCCACTACCACCGGGAACACCGGGGAGCTGTTTTTT. This sequence encodes CSAATTTGNTGELFF.

This clonotype was detected only a few times. The chain combines TRBV4-1 with TRBJ1-1; 7 bases fit TRBD1. The CDR3 loop spans 16 amino acids. Germline assignment: CDR1 MGHRA and CDR2 YSYEKL. Trimming cost V 1 base and J 4 bases; bases outside gene matches: 9. The CDR3, as DNA: TGCGCCAGCAGCCAAGTACAGGGGATGAGCGGCACTGAAGCTTTCTTT. This encodes CASSQVQGMSGTEAFF.

The rearrangement joins TRBV9 to TRBJ2-1; TRBD2 might be the D (6 bases). Trimming took 2 bases from V and 2 from J, leaving 11 bases between them. Germline V gives CDR1 SGDLS, CDR2 YYNGEE. The CDR3 contains 15 residues. Here the CDR3 reads CASSVSGWAYNEQFF. DNA for the CDR3: TGTGCCAGCAGCGTCAGCGGGTGGGCCTACAATGAGCAGTTCTTC.

This clonotype came up a few times. The J gene is TRBJ2-5, the V gene TRBV5-1; D gene uncertain. CDR3 size: 14 residues. CDR1 and CDR2 (germline): SGHRS, YFSETQ. The V and J ends lost 0 bases and 3 bases respectively, with 9 bases between them. The CDR3 spells CASSLESAEETQYF. The CDR3 region has the DNA TGCGCCAGCAGCTTGGAATCGGCGGAAGAGACCCAGTACTTC.

This clonotype is labeled medium-sized. The chain couples TRBV7-6 to TRBJ2-1; no definite D call. CDR1 and CDR2 from the germline V gene are SGHVS and FNYEAQ. CDR3 length: 15 amino acids. V was clipped by 0 bases and J by 2 bases, with 8 bases between them. CDR3 DNA: TGTGCCAGCAGCTTAGCGTTGGTTCCCTACAATGAGCAGTTCTTC. It codes for CASSLALVPYNEQFF.

In this sample, this clonotype turned up a few times. V usage is TRBV25-1 and J usage is TRBJ2-5, with 7 positions matching TRBD1. CDR3 length: 14 amino acids. The germline CDR1 and CDR2 sequences are MGHDK and SYGVNS. Trimming cost V 8 bases and J 1 base; bases outside gene matches: 7. The CDR3 reads CASGQRDSQETQYF. Written as DNA, the CDR3 is TGTGCCAGCGGACAACGGGACAGCCAAGAGACCCAGTACTTC. The full variable domain, rest sourced from reference TRBV25-1 and TRBJ2-5, is EADIYQTPRYLVIGTGKKITLECSQTMGHDKMYWYQQDPGMELHLIHYSYGVNSTEKGDLSSESTVSRIRTEHFPLTLESARPSHTSQYLCASGQRDSQETQYFGPGTRLLVL.

This chain connects TRBV6-5 to TRBJ2-7; D is unresolved. Germline CDR1 is MNHEY and CDR2 is SVGAGI. The CDR3 is made up of 12 amino acids. The V end lost 5 bases, the J end lost 4 bases, and 9 bases lay between the germline ends. The DNA for the CDR3 is TGTGCCAGCAGTCGTATCGGATACGAGCAGTACTTC. Translating gives CASSRIGYEQYF.

This clonotype was counted between two and nine times. The chain uses TRBV5-5 and TRBJ2-5; D possibly corresponds to TRBD1 (5 bases). Germline CDR1 SGHKS, CDR2 YYEKEE (reference sequence). V lost 3 bases, J lost 3 bases, and 9 bases lay in between. This CDR3 has 13 amino acids. The CDR3 region has the DNA TGTGCCAGCAGCTGGGGCTGGGAAGAGACCCAGTACTTC. Translation gives CASSWGWEETQYF.

This clonotype was seen ten or more times. The rearrangement links TRBV7-9 to TRBJ2-3; no firm D call. Germline V lookup: CDR1 SEHNR, CDR2 FQNEAQ (reference sequence). V lost 4 bases and J lost 6, with 11 bases in between. This CDR3 is built from 13 residues. The CDR3 nucleotides are TGTGCCAGCAGCTGGCTAGGCCGGGATACGCAGTATTTT. Protein sequence: CASSWLGRDTQYF.

The V call is TRBV9, the J call TRBJ2-1; a possible D gene is TRBD1 (6 bases). V was shortened by 3 bases and J by 7 bases, with 17 bases between the two germline ends. The CDR3 runs to 15 residues. Germline lookup yields CDR1 SGDLS and CDR2 YYNGEE. The CDR3 coding sequence is TGTGCCAGCAGCGCAGTCACGTCAGGGGCTAATGAGCAGTTCTTC. This sequence encodes CASSAVTSGANEQFF. Full variable domain (remainder filled in from reference TRBV9 and TRBJ2-1): DSGVTQTPKHLITATGQRVTLRCSPRSGDLSVYWYQQSLDQGLQFLIQYYNGEERAKGNILERFSAQQFPDLHSELNLSSLELGDSALYFCASSAVTSGANEQFFGPGTRLTVL.

In DNA form, the CDR3 reads TGCGCCAGCAGCAGAGGACAGGGGCGCGGAGCTGAAGCTTTCTTT. The encoded protein is CASSRGQGRGAEAFF. This chain links TRBV4-1 with TRBJ1-1; 9 nucleotides agree with TRBD1. The CDR3 length is 15 residues. From germline, CDR1 is MGHRA and CDR2 YSYEKL. After removal of 5 bases from V and 6 bases from J, the junction contained 10 bases not matched to a gene.

The sample holds a few counts of this clonotype. The V and J genes are TRBV30 and TRBJ2-7; no clear D gene. This CDR3 has 15 amino acids. CDR1 GTSNPN and CDR2 SVGIG come from the germline V gene (reference sequence). The V end lost 2 bases, the J end lost 6 bases, and 20 bases lay between the germline ends. CDR3: CAWSLIHVTPGEQYF. DNA for the CDR3: TGTGCCTGGAGTCTCATCCATGTGACCCCCGGCGAGCAGTACTTC.

This clonotype was seen more than once but under ten times. The V and J genes are TRBV6-2 or TRBV6-3 and TRBJ2-2; no reliable D call. V lost 0 bases and J lost 4, with 9 bases in between. CDR1 is MNHEY, CDR2 SVGEGT, per germline. The CDR3 contains 15 residues. The CDR3 DNA reads TGTGCCAGCAGTTACTCGGAGTCGATCACCGGGGAGCTGTTTTTT. Amino acids: CASSYSESITGELFF.

The table lists this clonotype with a few counts. The chain is built from TRBV5-1 and TRBJ1-4; 9 bases fit TRBD1. This CDR3 is 14 amino acids long. Germline V lookup: CDR1 SGHRS, CDR2 YFSETQ. The V segment lost 4 bases and the J segment 6 bases; nucleotides outside the gene matches: 4. CDR3 DNA: TGCGCCAGCAGCACGGGACAGGGATATGAAAAACTGTTTTTT. Protein sequence: CASSTGQGYEKLFF.

This rearrangement joins TRBV7-2 to TRBJ2-3, with a tentative D call TRBD1 (7 bases). Per the germline V gene, CDR1 is SGHTA and CDR2 is FQGNSA. The V end lost 4 bases, the J end lost 1 base, and 18 bases lay between the germline ends. The CDR3 is 17 residues long. The CDR3 DNA reads as TGTGCCAGCAGCTCCAGGGGGGTCTCGCCCCGCACAGATACGCAGTATTTT. It encodes CASSSRGVSPRTDTQYF.

This clonotype was recorded a few times. This rearrangement joins TRBV15 to TRBJ2-2; 7 bases are a match to TRBD1. Losses at the gene ends were 4 bases for V and 7 bases for J; bases not matched to a gene: 6. CDR1 and CDR2 from the germline V gene are LNHNV and YYDKDF (reference sequence). The CDR3 totals 14 residues. In DNA form, the CDR3 reads TGTGCCACCAGCAACGACAGGGATATCGGGGAGCTGTTTTTT. Protein product: CATSNDRDIGELFF.

This chain uses TRBV7-2 with TRBJ1-6; D is unresolved. This CDR3 spans 14 amino acids. Germline V CDR1 and CDR2: SGHTA, FQGNSA. The ends were cut back, 7 bases at V and 0 bases at J, with 7 bases in the middle. The CDR3 DNA follows: TGTGCCAGCATGGATAGCTCCTATAATTCACCCCTCCACTTT. As protein: CASMDSSYNSPLHF.

This rearrangement joins TRBV4-2 to TRBJ2-6, with 11 positions matching TRBD2. CDR3 length: 20 residues. Trimming at V came to 0 bases and at J to 3 bases, leaving 10 bases not matched to a gene. The germline CDR1 and CDR2 sequences are LGHNA and YNFKEQ. In nucleotides, the CDR3 is TGTGCCAGCAGCCAAGAAACATTAGCGGGGGGGCAGGTTGGGGCCAACGTCCTGACTTTC. Residues: CASSQETLAGGQVGANVLTF.

The CDR3 sequence is CASSSMGTNVLTF. CDR3 nucleotides: TGTGCCAGCAGTTCGATGGGAACCAACGTCCTGACTTTC. The J gene is TRBJ2-6, the V gene TRBV12-3 or TRBV12-4, with D unresolved. The CDR3 sequence is 13 residues long. Trimming took off 4 bases at V and 8 bases at J, with 9 bases between the two ends.

V gene TRBV5-1 combines with J gene TRBJ1-6; D ambiguous. Germline CDR1 SGHRS, CDR2 YFSETQ. This CDR3 region has 18 residues. Trimming left V 1 base short and J 0 bases short, with 14 bases between. The CDR3 DNA is TGCGCCAGCAGCTTGATCCCGGACTCAAGCTCCTATAATTCACCCCTCCACTTT. It translates to CASSLIPDSSSYNSPLHF.

This clonotype was recorded many times. This rearrangement joins TRBV4-1 to TRBJ2-7; D unresolved. The CDR3 loop spans 13 amino acids. CDR1 is MGHRA, CDR2 YSYEKL, per germline. V was shortened by 1 base and J by 3 bases, with 7 bases between the two germline ends. The CDR3 here is CASSQGSSYEQYF. CDR3 DNA: TGCGCCAGCAGCCAAGGGTCAAGCTACGAGCAGTACTTC.

This clonotype was detected only a few times. The V call is TRBV2, the J call TRBJ2-6; D gene ambiguous. The CDR3 sequence is 14 residues long. Germline assignment: CDR1 SNHLY and CDR2 FYNNEI. Trimming shortened V by 7 bases and J by 4 bases, and 11 bases separated the two germline ends. Here the CDR3 DNA reads TGTGCCAGCACCCAAGAATCCGGGGCCAACGTCCTGACTTTC. Translating it yields CASTQESGANVLTF.

This clonotype was recorded at least ten times. The chain links TRBV6-5 to TRBJ1-1; D is uncertain. Germline V lookup: CDR1 MNHEY, CDR2 SVGAGI. V dropped 1 base and J dropped 1 base, with 4 bases sitting between them. The CDR3 covers 13 residues. The CDR3 DNA reads as TGTGCCAGCAGTTACTGGGGGAACACTGAAGCTTTCTTT. Its translation: CASSYWGNTEAFF.

V and J are TRBV6-5 and TRBJ1-2, with unresolved D. CDR3 length: 13 residues. In germline, CDR1 is MNHEY, CDR2 SVGAGI. V dropped 2 bases and J dropped 5 bases, with 9 bases sitting between them. CDR3: CASSYNRLYGYTF. The CDR3 nucleotides are TGTGCCAGCAGTTACAATCGGCTTTATGGCTACACCTTC.